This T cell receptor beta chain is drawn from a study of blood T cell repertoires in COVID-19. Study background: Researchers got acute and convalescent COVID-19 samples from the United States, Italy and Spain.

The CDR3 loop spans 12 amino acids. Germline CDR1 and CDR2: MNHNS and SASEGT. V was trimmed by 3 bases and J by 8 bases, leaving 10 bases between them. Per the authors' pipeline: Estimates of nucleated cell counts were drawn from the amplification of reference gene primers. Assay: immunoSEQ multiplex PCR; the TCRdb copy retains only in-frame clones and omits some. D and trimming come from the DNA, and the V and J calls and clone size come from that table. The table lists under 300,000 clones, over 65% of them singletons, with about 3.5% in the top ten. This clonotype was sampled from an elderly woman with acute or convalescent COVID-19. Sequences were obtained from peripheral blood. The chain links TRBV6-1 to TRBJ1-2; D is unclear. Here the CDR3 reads CASSDPTRGYTF. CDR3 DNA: TGTGCCAGCAGTGACCCAACCCGGGGCTACACCTTC.